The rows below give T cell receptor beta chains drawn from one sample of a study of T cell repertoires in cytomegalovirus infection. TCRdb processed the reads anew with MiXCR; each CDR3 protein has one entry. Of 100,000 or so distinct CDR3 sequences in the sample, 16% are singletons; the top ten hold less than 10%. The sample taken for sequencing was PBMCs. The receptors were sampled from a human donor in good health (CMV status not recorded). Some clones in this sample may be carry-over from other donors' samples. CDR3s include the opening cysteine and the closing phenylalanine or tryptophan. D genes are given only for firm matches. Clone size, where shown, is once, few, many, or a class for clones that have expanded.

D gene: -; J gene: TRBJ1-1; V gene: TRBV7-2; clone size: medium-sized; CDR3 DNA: TGTGCCAGCAGCTCGGACCGGAACACTGAAGCTTTCTTT; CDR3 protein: CASSSDRNTEAFF
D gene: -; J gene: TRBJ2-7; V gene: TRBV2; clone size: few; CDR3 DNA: TGTGCCAGCAGCCGACAGAACACCTACGAGCAGTACTTC; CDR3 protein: CASSRQNTYEQYF
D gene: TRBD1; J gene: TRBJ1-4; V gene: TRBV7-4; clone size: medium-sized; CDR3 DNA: TGTGCCAGCAGCCTAGGGACAGGGACATTCCTTTTGTCATTTAATGAAAAACTGTTTTTT; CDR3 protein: CASSLGTGTFLLSFNEKLFF
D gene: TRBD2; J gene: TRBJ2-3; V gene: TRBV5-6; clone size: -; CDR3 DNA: TGTGCCAGCAGCTGGTTACTAGCGGGGGGCCCTTCGGGGTTGGATACGCAGTATTTT; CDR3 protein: CASSWLLAGGPSGLDTQYF
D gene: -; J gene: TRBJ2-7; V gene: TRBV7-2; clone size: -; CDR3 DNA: TGTGCCAGCAGCACCCTCCGGGCCGGGGAGCAGTACTTC; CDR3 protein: CASSTLRAGEQYF
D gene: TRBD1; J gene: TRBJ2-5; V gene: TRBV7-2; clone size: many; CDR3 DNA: TGTGCCAGCAGCTTCGGACAGGGCTTACAAGAGACCCAGTACTTC; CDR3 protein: CASSFGQGLQETQYF
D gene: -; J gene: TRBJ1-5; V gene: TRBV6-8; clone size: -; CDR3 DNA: TGTGCCAGCACCGCACAGGGCCAGAATCAGCCCCAGCATTTT; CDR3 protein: CASTAQGQNQPQHF
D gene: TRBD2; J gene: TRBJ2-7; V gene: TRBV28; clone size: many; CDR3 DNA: TGTGCCAGCACTCCTCGGGGGGGCCGAGCAGACTACGAGCAGTACTTC; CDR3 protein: CASTPRGGRADYEQYF
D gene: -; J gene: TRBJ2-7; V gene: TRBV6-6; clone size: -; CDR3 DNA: TGTGCCAGCAGTTACTCACAGGTTTCCTACGAGCAGTACTTC; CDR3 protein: CASSYSQVSYEQYF
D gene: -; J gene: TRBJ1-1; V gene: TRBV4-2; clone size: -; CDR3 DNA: TGTGCCAGCAGCCAAGATTGGGCTTCTGAAGCTTTCTTT; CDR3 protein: CASSQDWASEAFF
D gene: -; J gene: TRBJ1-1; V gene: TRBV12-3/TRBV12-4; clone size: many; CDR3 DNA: TGTGCCAGCAGTTTAGAGGCGTTGAACACTGAAGCTTTCTTT; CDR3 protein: CASSLEALNTEAFF
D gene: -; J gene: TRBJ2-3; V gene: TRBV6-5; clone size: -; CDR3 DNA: TGTGCCAGTATAGTACAAGATACGCAGTATTTT; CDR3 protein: CASIVQDTQYF
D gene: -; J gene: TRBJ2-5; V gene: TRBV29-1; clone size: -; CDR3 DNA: TGCAGCGTTGCCCAGGGAGAGACCCAGTACTTC; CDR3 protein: CSVAQGETQYF
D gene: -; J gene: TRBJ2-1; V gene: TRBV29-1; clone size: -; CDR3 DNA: TGCAGCGCCGCCGCGGGGCTACAGTACAATGAGCAGTTCTTC; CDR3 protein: CSAAAGLQYNEQFF
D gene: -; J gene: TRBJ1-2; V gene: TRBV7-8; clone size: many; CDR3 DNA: TGTGCCAGCAGCTTAGCGTACAGGGATGGCTACACCTTC; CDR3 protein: CASSLAYRDGYTF
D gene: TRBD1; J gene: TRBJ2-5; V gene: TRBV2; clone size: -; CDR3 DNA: TGTGCCAGCAGGGGACAGCAAGAGACCCAGTACTTC; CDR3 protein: CASRGQQETQYF
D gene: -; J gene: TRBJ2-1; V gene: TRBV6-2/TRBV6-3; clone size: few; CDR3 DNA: TGTGCCACCCTCCGGCGGAATGAGCAGTTCTTC; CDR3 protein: CATLRRNEQFF
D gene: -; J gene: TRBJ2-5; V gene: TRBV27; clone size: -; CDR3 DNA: TGTGCCAGCAGTTTTAGGGGCTTCGGGGAGACCCAGTACTTC; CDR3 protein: CASSFRGFGETQYF
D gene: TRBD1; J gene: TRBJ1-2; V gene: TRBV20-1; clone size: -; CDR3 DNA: TGCAGTGCTAGAGACCGGGACAGGGGCTATGGCTACACCTTC; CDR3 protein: CSARDRDRGYGYTF
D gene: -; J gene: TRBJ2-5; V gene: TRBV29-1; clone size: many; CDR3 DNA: TGCAGCGTTGCTCGGGGAGTCCAAGAGACCCAGTACTTC; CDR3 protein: CSVARGVQETQYF
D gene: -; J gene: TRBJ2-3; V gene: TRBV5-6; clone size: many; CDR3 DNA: TGTGCCAGCAGAACAGGGAGTGGCACAGATACGCAGTATTTT; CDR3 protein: CASRTGSGTDTQYF
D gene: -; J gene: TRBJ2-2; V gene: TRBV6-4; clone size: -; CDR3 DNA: TGTGCCAGCAGTGACCGCCCAGGTTCTACCGGGGAGCTGTTTTTT; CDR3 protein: CASSDRPGSTGELFF
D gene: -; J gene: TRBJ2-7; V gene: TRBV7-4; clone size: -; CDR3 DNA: TGTGCCAGCAGCTTGCAGGGCGCCTACGCGCAGTACTTC; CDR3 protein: CASSLQGAYAQYF
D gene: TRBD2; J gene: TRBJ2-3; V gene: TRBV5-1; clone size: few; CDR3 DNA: TGCGCCAGCAGCTTCGGGACTAGCGGGGCAGATACGCAGTATTTT; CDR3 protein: CASSFGTSGADTQYF
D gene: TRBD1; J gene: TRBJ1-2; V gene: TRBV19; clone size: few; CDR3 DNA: TGTGCCAGTAAGACAGGGGGCCACAACTATGGCTACACCTTC; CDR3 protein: CASKTGGHNYGYTF
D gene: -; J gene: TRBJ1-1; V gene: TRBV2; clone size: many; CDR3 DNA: TGTGCCAGCTTCCCGGGACTGAAGAACACTGAAGCTTTCTTT; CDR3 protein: CASFPGLKNTEAFF
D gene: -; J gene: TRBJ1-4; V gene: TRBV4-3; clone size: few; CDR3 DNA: TGCGCCAGCAGCTTGACCGGGACCGAGAATGAAAAACTGTTTTTT; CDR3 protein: CASSLTGTENEKLFF
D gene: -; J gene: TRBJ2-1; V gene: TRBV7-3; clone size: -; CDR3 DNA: TGTGCCAGCAGCTTCGGCGGGGGCACCCACAATGAGCAGTTCTTC; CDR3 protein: CASSFGGGTHNEQFF
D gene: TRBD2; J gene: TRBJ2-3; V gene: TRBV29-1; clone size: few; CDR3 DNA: TGCAGCGTTGAAGGGACTAGCGGGGCGAGAGATACGCAGTATTTT; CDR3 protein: CSVEGTSGARDTQYF
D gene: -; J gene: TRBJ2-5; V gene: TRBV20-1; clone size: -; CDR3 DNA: TGCAGTGCTGTTAGCGACCCCCTGGAAGAGACCCAGTACTTC; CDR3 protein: CSAVSDPLEETQYF
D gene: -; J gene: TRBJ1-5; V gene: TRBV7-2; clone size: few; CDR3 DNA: TGTGCCAGCAGCTTAGGGTCCGAGAGCAATCAGCCCCAGCATTTT; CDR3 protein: CASSLGSESNQPQHF
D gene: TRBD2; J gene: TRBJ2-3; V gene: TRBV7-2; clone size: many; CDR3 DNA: TGTGCCAGCAGCTTAACGGGGGGGCAAGATACGCAGTATTTT; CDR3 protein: CASSLTGGQDTQYF
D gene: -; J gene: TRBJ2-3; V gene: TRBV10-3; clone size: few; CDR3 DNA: TGTGCCATCACCCAGGGCGATACGCAGTATTTT; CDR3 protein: CAITQGDTQYF
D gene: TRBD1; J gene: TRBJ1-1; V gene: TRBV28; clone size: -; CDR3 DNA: TGTGCCAGCAGTCTCCGACAGGGTTTAGCTTTCTTT; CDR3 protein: CASSLRQGLAFF
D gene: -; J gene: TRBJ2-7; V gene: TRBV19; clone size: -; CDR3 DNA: TGTGCCAGTAGTGCCCAGACTTCCCACGAGCAGTACTTC; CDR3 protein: CASSAQTSHEQYF
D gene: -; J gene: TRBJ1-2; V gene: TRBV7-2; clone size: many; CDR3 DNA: TGTGCCAGCAGCTTACCGGGGGCCTATGGCTACACCTTC; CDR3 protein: CASSLPGAYGYTF
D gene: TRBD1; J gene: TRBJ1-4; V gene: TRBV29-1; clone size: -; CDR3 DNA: TGCAGCGTTGAACAGGGGGCTGATGAAAAACTGTTTTTT; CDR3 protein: CSVEQGADEKLFF
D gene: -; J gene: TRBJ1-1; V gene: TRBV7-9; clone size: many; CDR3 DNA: TGTGCCAGCAGCTTAGGGAAGGACGGATTCATGAACACTGAAGCTTTCTTT; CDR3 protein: CASSLGKDGFMNTEAFF
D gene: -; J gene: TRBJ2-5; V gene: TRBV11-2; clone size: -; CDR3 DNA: TGTGCCAGCAGCTTACCGCAGGGTGGGCTAGGCGGGTGGACCCAGTACTTC; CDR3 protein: CASSLPQGGLGGWTQYF
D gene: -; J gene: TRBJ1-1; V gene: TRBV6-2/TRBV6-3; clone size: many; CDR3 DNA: TGTGCCAGCAGGACAGTCATGGGGGCCACTGAAGCTTTCTTT; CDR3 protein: CASRTVMGATEAFF
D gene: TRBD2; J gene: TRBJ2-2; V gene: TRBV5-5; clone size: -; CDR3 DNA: TGTGCCAGCAGCTCGGGACTAGCGGCTTCGGAGCTGTTTTTT; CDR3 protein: CASSSGLAASELFF
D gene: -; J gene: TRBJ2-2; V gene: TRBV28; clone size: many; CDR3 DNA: TGTGCCAGCAGTCCCGCGCAGAGGGGCGGGGAGCTGTTTTTT; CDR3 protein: CASSPAQRGGELFF
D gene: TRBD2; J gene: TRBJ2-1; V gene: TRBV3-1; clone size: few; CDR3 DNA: TGTGCCAGCAGGACTAGCGGGGGGCAGTTCTTC; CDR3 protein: CASRTSGGQFF
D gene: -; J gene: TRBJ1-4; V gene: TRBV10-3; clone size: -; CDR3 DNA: TGTGCCATCAGTGGGGCAGAAAACTCTGCAACTAATGAAAAACTGTTTTTT; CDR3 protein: CAISGAENSATNEKLFF
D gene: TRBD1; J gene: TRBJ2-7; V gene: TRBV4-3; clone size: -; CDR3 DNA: TGCGCCAGCAGCCTCAGGACAGGGGGCCAATACGAGCAGTACTTC; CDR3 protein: CASSLRTGGQYEQYF
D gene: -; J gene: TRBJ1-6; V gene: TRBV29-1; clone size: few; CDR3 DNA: TGCAGCGTCCAACAGGGTAATAATTCACCCCTCCACTTT; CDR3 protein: CSVQQGNNSPLHF
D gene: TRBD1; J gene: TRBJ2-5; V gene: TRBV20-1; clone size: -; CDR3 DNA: TGCAGTGGTAAACAGGGGCGGCAAGAGACCCAGTACTTC; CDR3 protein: CSGKQGRQETQYF
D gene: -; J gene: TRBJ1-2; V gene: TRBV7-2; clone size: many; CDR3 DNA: TGTGCCAGCAGCTTCAAGGGGATGTCAGGCTACACCTTC; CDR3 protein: CASSFKGMSGYTF